The 8 T cell receptor beta chains below all came from one sample that was sequenced in a study of shared clonotypes between healthy human individuals. CD8 cells classed as naive were CD45RO-negative and positively selected for CCR7, excluding terminally differentiated effector memory CD45RA+ cells. TCRdb's copy holds only in-frame clones and misses some; the assay was immunoSEQ multiplex PCR. The data contain about 2.1 million clones, roughly 91% of them singletons. The specimen was naive CD8+ T cells from PBMCs. These receptors were collected from a young man in good health. Some clones in this sample may be carry-over from other donors' samples.

This clone was observed once. V usage is TRBV30 and J usage is TRBJ2-4, with D perhaps matching TRBD1 (6 bases). Germline V lookup: CDR1 GTSNPN, CDR2 SVGIG (reference sequence). Trimming pared 3 bases from V and 11 bases from J, leaving 17 bases between. The CDR3 is 13 amino acids. The CDR3 DNA sequence: TGTGCCTGGAGGGAGGAGGTCAGGGGTTTTCAGTACTTC. This codes for CAWREEVRGFQYF.

The J gene is TRBJ2-1, the V gene TRBV5-4; 11 bases are shared with TRBD2. The germline gives CDR1 SGHNT, CDR2 YYREEE (reference sequence). Trimming at V came to 2 bases and at J to 4 bases, leaving 2 bases not matched to a gene. The length of the CDR3 is 15 residues. The CDR3 loop reads CASSLLAGDYNEQFF. The CDR3 DNA reads as TGTGCCAGCAGCTTACTAGCGGGAGATTACAATGAGCAGTTCTTC.

A remark on this clone: Other DNA sequences in this sample translate to the same CDR3. In DNA, the CDR3 is TGTGCCAGCAGTTTACTAGCGGACTCCTACAATGAGCAGTTCTTC. Amino acid sequence: CASSLLADSYNEQFF. The chain recombines TRBV27 with TRBJ2-1, with 7 bases that match TRBD2. The length of the CDR3 is 15 residues. Germline values: CDR1 MNHEY, CDR2 SMNVEV (reference sequence). Trimming cost V 2 bases and J 0 bases; bases outside gene matches: 1.

This chain connects TRBV27 to TRBJ2-5; D perhaps matches TRBD1 (6 bases). Trimming took off 5 bases at V and 1 base at J, with 17 bases between the two ends. Germline CDR1 is MNHEY and CDR2 is SMNVEV (reference sequence). The CDR3 covers 16 residues. CDR3 residues: CASSPSQGEVQETQYF. CDR3 nucleotides: TGTGCCAGCAGTCCTTCACAGGGTGAGGTCCAAGAGACCCAGTACTTC.

The chain links TRBV10-3 to TRBJ2-4; D not resolved. This CDR3 contains 15 residues. With 2 bases removed from V and 8 bases from J, the gap between germline ends came to 16 bases. Germline CDR1 ENHRY, CDR2 SYGVKD. CDR3 protein: CAISETQNLGDIQYF. CDR3 in DNA: TGTGCCATCAGTGAGACACAAAACCTAGGAGACATTCAGTACTTC.

The rearrangement uses TRBV27 and TRBJ2-5; D gene unclear. There are 14 residues in the CDR3. CDR1 and CDR2 from the germline V gene are MNHEY and SMNVEV (reference sequence). Trimming pared 4 bases from V and 5 bases from J, leaving 14 bases between. The CDR3: CASSSYDNWETQYF. DNA of the CDR3: TGTGCCAGCAGTTCATATGACAACTGGGAGACCCAGTACTTC.

A word on this clone: Other DNA sequences of this sample code for an identical CDR3. V gene TRBV27 combines with J gene TRBJ1-2; D may be TRBD1 (5 bases). V was shortened by 2 bases and J by 2 bases, with 9 bases between the two germline ends. In germline, CDR1 is MNHEY, CDR2 SMNVEV (reference sequence). This CDR3 is 14 amino acids long. For the CDR3, the DNA is TGTGCCAGCAGTTTAAGAGGGGCCAACTATGGCTACACCTTC. It yields the protein CASSLRGANYGYTF.

The rearrangement joins TRBV9 to TRBJ1-2, with D uncertain. The germline V and J ends were trimmed by 1 base and 0 bases, with 16 bases remaining between them. CDR1 is SGDLS and CDR2 is YYNGEE in the germline V gene. The CDR3 loop spans 17 amino acids. For the CDR3, the DNA is TGTGCCAGCAGCGTATCCCAAGGACCCTCAGCTAACTATGGCTACACCTTC. Translated: CASSVSQGPSANYGYTF.